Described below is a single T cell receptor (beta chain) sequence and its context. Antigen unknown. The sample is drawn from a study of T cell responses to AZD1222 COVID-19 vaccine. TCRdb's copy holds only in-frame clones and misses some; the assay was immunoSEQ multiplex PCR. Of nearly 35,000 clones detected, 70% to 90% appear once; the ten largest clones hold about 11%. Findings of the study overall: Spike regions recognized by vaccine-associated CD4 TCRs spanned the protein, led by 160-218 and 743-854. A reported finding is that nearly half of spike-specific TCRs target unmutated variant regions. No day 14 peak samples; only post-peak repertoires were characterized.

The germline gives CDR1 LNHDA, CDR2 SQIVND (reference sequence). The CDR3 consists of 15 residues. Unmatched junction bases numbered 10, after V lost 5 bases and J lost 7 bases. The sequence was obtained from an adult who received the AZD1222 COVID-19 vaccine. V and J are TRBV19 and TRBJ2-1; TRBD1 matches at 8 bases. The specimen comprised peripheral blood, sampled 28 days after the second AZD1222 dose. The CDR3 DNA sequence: TGTGCCAGTAGTGCCTGGGGGACAGGCGGGAATGAGCAGTTCTTC. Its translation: CASSAWGTGGNEQFF.